Listed below are T cell receptor beta chains from one sample, sequenced in a study of T cells in Graves' hyperthyroidism and ophthalmopathy. TCRdb ran MiXCR on the multiplex PCR reads and lists one entry per CDR3 protein. The data contain 300,000 to 400,000 distinct CDR3 sequences, 15% to 20% of them singletons. Sequenced sample: blood. These receptors originate from a woman aged 45-65 years with Graves' hyperthyroidism. The CDR3 runs from the conserved cysteine through the conserved F or W. The D gene is left open where the match is weak. Not all rows give a size; the values are once, few, many and, for expanded clones, a class.

D gene,clone size,CDR3 length,V gene,J gene,CDR3 protein,CDR3 DNA
NA,few,15,TRBV11-1,TRBJ2-2,CASSRGDSYTGELFF,TGTGCCAGCAGTCGAGGCGACAGCTACACCGGGGAGCTGTTTTTT
TRBD1,few,15,TRBV18,TRBJ2-2,CASSPVPGQGWELFF,TGTGCCAGCTCACCCGTCCCGGGACAGGGTTGGGAGCTGTTTTTT
NA,many,15,TRBV18,TRBJ2-4,CASSPGYGAKNIQYF,TGTGCCAGCTCACCAGGGTATGGCGCCAAAAACATTCAGTACTTC
NA,NA,14,TRBV2,TRBJ2-3,CASSRAVTTDTQYF,TGTGCCAGCAGTAGGGCGGTGACTACAGATACGCAGTATTTT
TRBD1,many,14,TRBV5-1,TRBJ1-1,CASSRDRGSTEAFF,TGCGCCAGCAGCAGGGACAGGGGTTCCACTGAAGCTTTCTTT
NA,many,13,TRBV12-3/TRBV12-4,TRBJ1-1,CASSLPRNTEAFF,TGTGCCAGCAGCCTCCCCCGGAACACTGAAGCTTTCTTT
NA,NA,12,TRBV7-6,TRBJ2-2,CASSSTHGELFF,TGTGCCAGCAGCTCGACCCACGGGGAGCTGTTTTTT
NA,few,14,TRBV2,TRBJ2-5,CASSGAGRPGAQYF,TGTGCCAGCAGTGGGGCGGGACGGCCGGGGGCCCAGTACTTC
NA,NA,14,TRBV6-1,TRBJ1-1,CASSEAGRNTEAFF,TGTGCCAGCAGTGAAGCCGGCAGGAACACTGAAGCTTTCTTT
NA,many,14,TRBV7-8,TRBJ1-1,CASSPIELGTEAFF,TGTGCCAGCAGTCCCATTGAACTGGGCACTGAAGCTTTCTTT
NA,many,12,TRBV7-3,TRBJ2-3,CASSYERDTQYF,TGTGCCAGCAGCTACGAGAGGGATACGCAGTATTTT
NA,NA,12,TRBV11-3,TRBJ2-1,CASSRYGETQFF,TGTGCCAGCAGCCGCTATGGGGAGACCCAGTTCTTC
NA,few,12,TRBV2,TRBJ1-5,CASSDGNQPQHF,TGTGCCAGCAGTGACGGCAATCAGCCCCAGCATTTT
NA,NA,13,TRBV20-1,TRBJ1-1,CSARGIGTDEAFF,TGCAGTGCTAGGGGGATAGGGACTGATGAAGCTTTCTTT
NA,few,13,TRBV5-1,TRBJ2-2,CASSFGTTGELFF,TGCGCCAGCAGCTTCGGTACGACCGGGGAGCTGTTTTTT
NA,many,15,TRBV30,TRBJ2-1,CAWSVRGQWALGQFF,TGTGCCTGGAGTGTACGGGGGCAATGGGCACTCGGGCAGTTCTTC
NA,many,16,TRBV3-1,TRBJ2-1,CASSSKTGSSYNEQFF,TGTGCCAGCAGCTCTAAGACCGGGAGCTCCTACAATGAGCAGTTCTTC
NA,few,15,TRBV11-1,TRBJ2-3,CASSLLQGVSDTQYF,TGTGCCAGCAGCTTATTGCAGGGAGTATCAGATACGCAGTATTTT
NA,few,14,TRBV2,TRBJ1-4,CASRTGMANEKLFF,TGTGCCAGCAGAACCGGAATGGCTAATGAAAAACTGTTTTTT
NA,many,14,TRBV12-3/TRBV12-4,TRBJ2-1,CASSPVFSANEQFF,TGTGCCAGCAGTCCGGTCTTCAGCGCAAATGAGCAGTTCTTC
TRBD2,few,16,TRBV7-9,TRBJ2-7,CASSLFSSGSPYEQYF,TGTGCCAGCAGCTTGTTTTCCAGCGGGAGCCCATACGAGCAGTACTTC
NA,many,12,TRBV7-2,TRBJ1-2,CASSLDGSGYTF,TGTGCCAGCAGCTTGGACGGATCTGGCTACACCTTC
TRBD1,few,15,TRBV5-1,TRBJ1-1,CASSLGTAMNTEAFF,TGCGCCAGCAGCTTAGGGACAGCTATGAACACTGAAGCTTTCTTT
NA,NA,14,TRBV19,TRBJ2-1,CASSTLLGNYEQFF,TGTGCCAGTAGTACGTTACTAGGAAACTATGAGCAGTTCTTC
NA,few,14,TRBV7-8,TRBJ1-3,CASRARQAGNTIYF,TGTGCCAGCAGGGCCAGACAGGCTGGAAACACCATATATTTT